This T cell receptor beta chain was identified in a study of cytomegalovirus exposure and HLA in healthy donors. Whole-study context: An early release of data contained tens of millions of unique TCRs, which came from HLA-typed donors.

General study points: Reportedly, a later analysis found an Asian-associated ancestry cluster had fewer N-insertions than the approximately 670-donor mean. An analysis done earlier found most TCR beta V segments productive about 87% or about 30% of the time.

Primers for the PCR totalled 60 Vbeta and 13 Jbeta. The table came from immunoSEQ multiplex PCR; TCRdb's copy has only in-frame clones and leaves some out. The sample lists about 130,000 clones; approximately 77% were seen once. Though nominally healthy at sampling, donors likely had unrecorded immune exposures. Germline loops: CDR1 SGHKS, CDR2 YYEKEE (reference sequence). The CDR3 spans 16 residues. J gave up 6 bases and V 5 bases, and 14 bases lay outside the gene matches. A word on this clone: Its antigen is not known.

Input material: PBMCs. This clonotype was obtained from a man aged 25 to 40 in good health and CMV-seronegative. The chain joins TRBV5-5 to TRBJ2-7, with 10 nucleotides matching TRBD2. The CDR3 reads CASRIGGAGGVLEQYF. In nucleotides, the CDR3 is TGTGCCAGCAGAATCGGGGGAGCGGGAGGGGTGCTCGAGCAGTACTTC.